The 10 T cell receptor beta chains in this list originate from one sample, sequenced in a study of blood T cell repertoires in COVID-19. Clones were read by immunoSEQ multiplex PCR, and TCRdb kept only the in-frame ones, dropping some. Among approximately 220,000 clones, around 83% were seen once, and the ten largest hold over 2.5%. Sequenced: peripheral blood. These TCRs come from a man aged 50-59 years who had recovered from COVID-19.

J is TRBJ2-4 and V is TRBV28; unclear D gene. V was pared by 4 bases and J by 10 bases, with 14 bases between. Germline V gives CDR1 MDHEN, CDR2 SYDVKM. There are 13 residues in the CDR3. The CDR3 is CASSSHLFGIQYF. As DNA, the CDR3 is TGTGCCAGCAGTTCCCATCTCTTCGGGATTCAGTACTTC.

The rearrangement joins TRBV11-3 to TRBJ2-7, with 8 bases matching TRBD2. Trimming cost V 6 bases and J 0 bases; bases outside gene matches: 7. Looked up from germline, CDR1 is SGHNT and CDR2 is YENEEA. This CDR3 has 15 residues. The DNA for the CDR3 is TGTGCCAGCAGTCCCGGGACTAGGATCTCCTACGAGCAGTACTTC. The encoded protein is CASSPGTRISYEQYF.

The chain combines TRBV7-9 with TRBJ2-5, with 11 bases fitting TRBD1. CDR1 is SEHNR, CDR2 FQNEAQ, per germline (reference sequence). V was clipped by 6 bases and J by 10 bases; unmatched bases: 19. CDR3 length: 17 residues. This CDR3 reads CASSPLGTGGTNGGQYF. CDR3 nucleotide sequence: TGTGCCAGCAGTCCGTTGGGGACAGGGGGGACAAACGGCGGCCAGTACTTC.

The rearrangement uses TRBV5-4 and TRBJ2-5; D not certain. The CDR3 spans 11 residues. Germline values: CDR1 SGHNT, CDR2 YYREEE (reference sequence). V lost 2 bases and J lost 5, with 4 bases in between. The CDR3 here is CASSFLETQYF. The CDR3 DNA reads as TGTGCCAGCAGCTTCCTGGAGACCCAGTACTTC.

The genes are TRBV4-1 and TRBJ2-7; TRBD1 aligns across 7 bases. The CDR3 contains 15 residues. Germline loops: CDR1 MGHRA, CDR2 YSYEKL. V lost 2 bases to trimming and J lost 3 bases; unmatched junction nucleotides: 7. The CDR3 here is CASSQTGQTFYEQYF. The CDR3 DNA sequence: TGCGCCAGCAGCCAAACGGGACAGACCTTCTACGAGCAGTACTTC.

The genes are TRBV3-1 (or the pseudogene TRBV3-2) and TRBJ2-1; D is possibly TRBD2 (5 bases). Trimming pared 2 bases from V and 12 bases from J, leaving 14 bases between. Germline V CDR1 and CDR2: LGHDT, YNNKEL (reference sequence). CDR3 length: 13 residues. The CDR3 nucleotides read TGTGCCAGCAGCCAAAGTCGCGACCGGGGGCAGTTCTTC. This codes for CASSQSRDRGQFF.

The rearrangement uses TRBV18 and TRBJ2-1, with D hard to call. Germline CDR1 is KGHSH and CDR2 is LQKENI. Trimming shortened V by 4 bases and J by 5 bases, and 6 bases separated the two germline ends. The CDR3 loop spans 12 amino acids. This CDR3 is CASSLSDNEQFF. In nucleotides, the CDR3 is TGTGCCAGCTCACTTTCTGACAATGAGCAGTTCTTC.

This clone appeared once. This chain connects TRBV30 to TRBJ2-1; TRBD2 agrees at 13 bases. From germline, CDR1 is GTSNPN and CDR2 SVGIG (reference sequence). The CDR3 length is 15 residues. The junction had 3 bases not matched to a gene; V was cut back by 2 bases and J by 5 bases. The CDR3 loop reads CAWSRGLAGDNEQFF. CDR3 nucleotide sequence: TGTGCCTGGAGTAGAGGACTAGCGGGAGACAATGAGCAGTTCTTC.

The chain is built from TRBV28 and TRBJ1-3, with 7 bases that match TRBD1. V trimming: 1 base; J trimming: 0 bases; junction bases outside the gene matches: 3. The CDR3 covers 16 residues. The germline gives CDR1 MDHEN, CDR2 SYDVKM. The CDR3 DNA reads TGTGCCAGCAGTTTATTGCCAGGGGGCTCTGGAAACACCATATATTTT. Translated: CASSLLPGGSGNTIYF. Drawing the rest from reference TRBV28 and TRBJ1-3, the complete variable domain is DVKVTQSSRYLVKRTGEKVFLECVQDMDHENMFWYRQDPGLGLRLIYFSYDVKMKEKGDIPEGYSVSREKKERFSLILESASTNQTSMYLCASSLLPGGSGNTIYFGEGSWLTVV.

The gene calls are TRBV15 and TRBJ2-3; 12 nucleotides match TRBD2. V lost 1 base, J lost 1 base, and 18 bases stayed unmatched. The CDR3 covers 22 residues. Germline values: CDR1 LNHNV, CDR2 YYDKDF (reference sequence). CDR3 bases: TGTGCCACCAGCAGAGGGGGAGCTTGGACTAGCGGGACGGGTGTAGGCACAGATACGCAGTATTTT. This codes for CATSRGGAWTSGTGVGTDTQYF.